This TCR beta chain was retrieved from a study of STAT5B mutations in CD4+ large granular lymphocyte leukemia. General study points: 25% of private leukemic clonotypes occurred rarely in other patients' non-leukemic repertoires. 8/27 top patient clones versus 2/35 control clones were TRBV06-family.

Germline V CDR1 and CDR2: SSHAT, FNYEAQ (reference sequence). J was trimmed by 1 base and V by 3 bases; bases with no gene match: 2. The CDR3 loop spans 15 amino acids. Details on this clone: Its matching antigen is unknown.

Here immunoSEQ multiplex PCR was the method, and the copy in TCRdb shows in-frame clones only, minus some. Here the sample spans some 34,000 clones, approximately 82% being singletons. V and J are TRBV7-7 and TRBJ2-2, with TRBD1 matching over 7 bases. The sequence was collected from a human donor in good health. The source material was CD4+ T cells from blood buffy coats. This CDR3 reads CASSLGQQNTGELFF. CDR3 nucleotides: TGTGCCAGCAGCTTGGGACAGCAGAACACCGGGGAGCTGTTTTTT.